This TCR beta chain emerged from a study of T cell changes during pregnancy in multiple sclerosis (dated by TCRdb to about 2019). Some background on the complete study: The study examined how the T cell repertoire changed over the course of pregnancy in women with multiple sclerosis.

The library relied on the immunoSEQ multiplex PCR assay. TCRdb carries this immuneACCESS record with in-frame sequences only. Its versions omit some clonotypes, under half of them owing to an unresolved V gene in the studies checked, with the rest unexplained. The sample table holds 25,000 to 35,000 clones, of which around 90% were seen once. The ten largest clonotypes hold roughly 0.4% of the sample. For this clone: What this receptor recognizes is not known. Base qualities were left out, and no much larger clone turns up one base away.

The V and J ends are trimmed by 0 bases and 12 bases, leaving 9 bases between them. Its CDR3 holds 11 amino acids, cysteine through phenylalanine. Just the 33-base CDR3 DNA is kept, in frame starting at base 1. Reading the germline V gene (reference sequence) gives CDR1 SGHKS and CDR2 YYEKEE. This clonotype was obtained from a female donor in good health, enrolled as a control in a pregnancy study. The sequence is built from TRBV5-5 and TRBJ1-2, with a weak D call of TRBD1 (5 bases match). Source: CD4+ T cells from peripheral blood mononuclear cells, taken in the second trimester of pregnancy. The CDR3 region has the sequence CASSLGRGHTF. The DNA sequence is TGTGCCAGCAGCTTGGGAAGGGGTCACACCTTC.